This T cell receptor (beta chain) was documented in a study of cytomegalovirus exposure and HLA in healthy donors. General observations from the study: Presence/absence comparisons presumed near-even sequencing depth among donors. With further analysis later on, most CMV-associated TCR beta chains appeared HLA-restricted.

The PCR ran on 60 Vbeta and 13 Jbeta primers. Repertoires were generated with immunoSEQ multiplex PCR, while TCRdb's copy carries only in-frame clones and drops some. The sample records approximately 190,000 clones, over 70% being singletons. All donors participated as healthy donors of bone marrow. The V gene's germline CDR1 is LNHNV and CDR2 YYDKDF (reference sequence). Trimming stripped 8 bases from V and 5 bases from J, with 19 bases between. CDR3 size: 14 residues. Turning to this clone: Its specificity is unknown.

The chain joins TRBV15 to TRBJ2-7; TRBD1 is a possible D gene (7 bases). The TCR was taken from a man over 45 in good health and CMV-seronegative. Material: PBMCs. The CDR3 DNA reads TGTGCCACCGGCCGGGACAGAGGGACTGACGAGCAGTACTTC. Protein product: CATGRDRGTDEQYF.